The T cell receptor beta chain described here comes from a study of early T cells in non-severe SARS-CoV-2 infection (dated by TCRdb to the early 2020s). Study-level background: Bulk RNA from unsorted whole blood was used for TCR sequencing, so alpha and beta chains could not be paired. The paper's findings and limits, for the study overall: Matching against VDJdb was skewed toward anti-spike CD8 responses, likely underestimated virus-specific expansions, and missed private and CD4 specificities.

This was a case-control study nested in a cohort of healthcare workers in London, UK, who had nasopharyngeal swab PCR tests and blood samples taken every week. Healthcare workers were enrolled in the week of the UK lockdown, from 23 to 31 March 2020, and were followed every week for up to about 16 weeks. Library creation used 5' RACE. The sequencer was a NextSeq 500. The TCR library protocol attached unique molecular identifiers to individual cDNA molecules to correct for sequencing error and PCR bias. Both TCR alpha and beta chains were sequenced, and tight co-correlation was observed between alpha and beta sequence abundances in each sample. The study's own analysis went as follows. Decombinator V4 was used to perform V gene, J gene and CDR3 annotation of TCR sequences. Expanded TCRs were defined as changing significantly between any two time points under a Poisson model with p below 0.0001. Abundances of TCRs were expressed as counts per million after normalisation to the total number of TCRs sequenced in each sample. TRAV1-2 paired with TRAJ12, TRAJ20 or TRAJ33 defined MAIT TCRs, while TRAV10 paired with TRAJ18 defined iNKT TCRs. VDJdb, accessed on 1 November 2021, was searched for TCRs annotated for CMV, EBV and SARS-CoV-2, and TCRs annotated for more than one antigen were excluded. TCRdb reprocessed the public reads (quality trimming at Q25 with fastp, clone calling with MiXCR) and kept in-frame beta chains. Identical CDR3 protein sequences are pooled into one entry, listed with their most common genes and DNA. The V and J calls come from TCRdb's annotation, not from the publication. The sample table holds just over 65,000 distinct CDR3 sequences, of which 13% were seen once. The ten biggest clones cover roughly 8.3% of the sample.

Many counts were recorded for this clonotype. The target of this receptor is not known. No quality values exist for individual bases; no much larger clone is one base distant. Based on the germline V gene, the CDR1 and CDR2 sequences are MDHEN and SYDVKM. The V end loses 5 bases and the J end loses 7 bases, and a stretch of 18 bases separates them. The CDR3 runs 15 amino acids, cysteine and phenylalanine included. Kept here is only the CDR3 DNA, which spans 45 bases and is read in frame from base 1. Sequencing used whole blood. The V gene is TRBV28 and the J gene is TRBJ1-5; tentative D gene TRBD1, with 5 bases matching. This clonotype was sampled from an adult who was a healthcare worker with PCR-confirmed SARS-CoV-2 infection or an uninfected control (not recorded which). The CDR3 has the sequence CASSLSRAREQPQHF. Here is the DNA: TGTGCCAGCAGTCTATCCCGGGCCAGGGAACAGCCCCAGCATTTT.